Presented here are 12 T cell receptor beta chains from one specimen sequenced in a study of cytomegalovirus exposure and HLA in healthy donors. Assay: immunoSEQ multiplex PCR; the TCRdb copy retains only in-frame clones and omits some. The data hold around 99,000 clones, with more than 70% observed a single time. Input material: PBMCs. The origin of the receptors is a young woman in good health and CMV-seronegative.

In its sample, this clone was seen once. CDR3: CASSLAPWLGAGGLEQYF. In nucleotides, the CDR3 is TGTGCCAGCAGCTTAGCTCCCTGGTTGGGAGCGGGAGGGCTCGAGCAGTACTTC. The rearrangement uses TRBV7-2 and TRBJ2-7, with 10 bases matching TRBD2. The CDR3 sequence is 18 residues long. CDR1 and CDR2 from the germline V gene are SGHTA and FQGNSA. Losses at the gene ends were 0 bases for V and 6 bases for J; bases not matched to a gene: 14. The full variable domain, rest sourced from reference TRBV7-2 and TRBJ2-7, is GAGVSQSPSNKVTEKGKDVELRCDPISGHTALYWYRQSLGQGLEFLIYFQGNSAPDKSGLPSDRFSAERTGGSVSTLTIQRTQQEDSAVYLCASSLAPWLGAGGLEQYFGPGTRLTVT.

This clone was counted a single time. V usage is TRBV30 and J usage is TRBJ1-2; D may be TRBD1 (6 bases). The CDR3 is 12 amino acids. Germline CDR1 is GTSNPN and CDR2 is SVGIG (reference sequence). Trimming removed 5 bases from V and 7 bases from J, with 14 bases in between. CDR3 sequence reads: CAWLGHNVGYTF. CDR3 in DNA: TGTGCCTGGTTGGGACATAACGTTGGCTACACCTTC.

This clone was seen just once. This CDR3 is CASSFPGQGTPLGYEQYF. The CDR3 region has the DNA TGTGCCAGCAGTTTCCCCGGACAGGGGACACCTTTGGGGTACGAGCAGTACTTC. V gene TRBV28 combines with J gene TRBJ2-7; 9 positions match TRBD1. The germline V gene has CDR1 MDHEN and CDR2 SYDVKM. This CDR3 contains 18 residues. The V and J ends lost 3 bases and 4 bases, in that order; junction bases with no gene match: 16.

The chain is built from TRBV11-3 and TRBJ2-1; D uncertain. V lost 5 bases and J 5 bases, leaving 10 bases between the germline ends. From germline, CDR1 is SGHNT and CDR2 YENEEA. The CDR3 has 13 amino acids. CDR3 sequence reads: CASSADSDNEQFF. For the CDR3, the DNA is TGTGCCAGCAGCGCAGATTCCGACAATGAGCAGTTCTTC. Together with reference TRBV11-3 and TRBJ2-1, the CDR3 gives the full variable domain: EAGVVQSPRYKIIEKKQPVAFWCNPISGHNTLYWYLQNLGQGPELLIRYENEEAVDDSQLPKDRFSAERLKGVDSTLKIQPAELGDSAVYLCASSADSDNEQFFGPGTRLTVL.

The chain employs TRBV28 and TRBJ2-1; 13 bases agree with TRBD2. With V trimmed by 5 bases and J by 5 bases, 9 bases remained unmatched. Germline CDR1 reads MDHEN; CDR2 reads SYDVKM. The CDR3 contains 17 residues. In DNA, the CDR3 is TGTGCCAGCAGTCCCTTCTCGGGACTAGCGGGAAACAATGAGCAGTTCTTC. Amino acids: CASSPFSGLAGNNEQFF.

The V gene is TRBV10-3, the J gene TRBJ2-7; TRBD1 aligns across 10 bases. The J segment lost 6 bases and the V segment lost 11 bases, leaving 4 bases of the junction unmatched. Germline V gene lookup returns CDR1 ENHRY and CDR2 SYGVKD. The CDR3 totals 11 residues. The CDR3 is CASGTGAEQYF. As DNA, the CDR3 is TGTGCCTCTGGGACAGGGGCCGAGCAGTACTTC.

The chain recombines TRBV7-2 with TRBJ2-7; 14 bases are a match to TRBD2. The CDR3 spans 15 residues. J lost 4 bases, V lost 5 bases, and 4 bases had no gene match. Germline V gene lookup returns CDR1 SGHTA and CDR2 FQGNSA. CDR3 amino acids: CASSLTSGGAYEQYF. As DNA, the CDR3 is TGTGCCAGCAGCCTGACTAGCGGGGGGGCTTACGAGCAGTACTTC.

The rearrangement links TRBV7-3 to TRBJ2-7, with a weak D call TRBD1 (6 bases). Trimming stripped 4 bases from V and 6 bases from J, with 13 bases between. The germline gives CDR1 SGHTA, CDR2 FQGTGA. The CDR3 totals 13 residues. The CDR3 nucleotides are TGTGCCAGCAGCTCAGGGTTAGGGGGCGAGCAGTACTTC. Encoded protein: CASSSGLGGEQYF. Together with reference TRBV7-3 and TRBJ2-7, the CDR3 gives the full variable domain: GAGVSQTPSNKVTEKGKYVELRCDPISGHTALYWYRQSLGQGPEFLIYFQGTGAADDSGLPNDRFFAVRPEGSVSTLKIQRTERGDSAVYLCASSSGLGGEQYFGPGTRLTVT.

The chain is built from TRBV7-8 and TRBJ1-4; tentative D call: TRBD1 (6 bases). The CDR3 is made up of 16 amino acids. The germline V gene has CDR1 SGHVS and CDR2 FQNEAQ. Trimming pared 5 bases from V and 3 bases from J, leaving 16 bases between. CDR3 nucleotides: TGTGCCAGCAGCAGACAGGTGTCTGGACCTAATGAAAAACTGTTTTTT. As protein: CASSRQVSGPNEKLFF.

The chain joins TRBV13 to TRBJ2-7; possibly TRBD2 for D (7 bases). The CDR3 consists of 15 residues. In germline, CDR1 is PRHDT, CDR2 FYEKMQ (reference sequence). Trimming cost V 3 bases and J 4 bases, with 16 bases left between them. The CDR3 loop reads CASSFQGGARYEQYF. CDR3 DNA sequence: TGTGCCAGCAGCTTCCAAGGGGGGGCCAGGTACGAGCAGTACTTC. Drawing the rest from reference TRBV13 and TRBJ2-7, the complete variable domain is AAGVIQSPRHLIKEKRETATLKCYPIPRHDTVYWYQQGPGQDPQFLISFYEKMQSDKGSIPDRFSAQQFSDYHSELNMSSLELGDSALYFCASSFQGGARYEQYFGPGTRLTVT.

This clone was observed a handful of times. This chain uses TRBV4-2 with TRBJ1-2, with TRBD1 matching over 10 bases. Germline loops: CDR1 LGHNA, CDR2 YNFKEQ. The CDR3 covers 16 residues. Trimming at V came to 1 base and at J to 8 bases, leaving 10 bases not matched to a gene. For the CDR3, the DNA is TGTGCCAGCAGCCAAGGCCCCTCGGGACAGGGGAGGGGCTACACCTTC. Protein: CASSQGPSGQGRGYTF.

V and J are TRBV4-3 and TRBJ2-3, with 13 positions matching TRBD2. The CDR3 contains 17 residues. The V and J ends lost 1 base and 2 bases, in that order; junction bases with no gene match: 3. Germline CDR1 LGHNA, CDR2 YSLEER. The CDR3 region has the DNA TGCGCCAGCAGCCAAGGACTAGCGGGGGGTACCACAGATACGCAGTATTTT. As protein: CASSQGLAGGTTDTQYF.